This T cell receptor beta chain appears in the sequencing data of a study of OX40 agonist ivuxolimab in advanced cancers. Profiled with immunoSEQ multiplex PCR; TCRdb holds only in-frame clones, not every one. The data show under 90,000 clones, roughly 83% seen once. With 4 bases removed from V and 10 bases from J, the gap between germline ends came to 13 bases. Germline V gene data show CDR1 as MGHRA and CDR2 as YSYEKL. The CDR3 spans 13 residues. This receptor was identified in an adult with an advanced solid tumor such as melanoma, head and neck, liver or kidney cancer. The source was CD4+ or CD8+ T cells sorted from blood, collected in a trial of the OX40 agonist ivuxolimab. The gene calls are TRBV4-1 and TRBJ1-4; a possible D gene is TRBD1 (5 bases). CDR3 in amino acids: CASSPRTMGKLFF. The CDR3 region has the DNA TGCGCCAGCAGCCCCAGGACAATGGGAAAACTGTTTTTT.